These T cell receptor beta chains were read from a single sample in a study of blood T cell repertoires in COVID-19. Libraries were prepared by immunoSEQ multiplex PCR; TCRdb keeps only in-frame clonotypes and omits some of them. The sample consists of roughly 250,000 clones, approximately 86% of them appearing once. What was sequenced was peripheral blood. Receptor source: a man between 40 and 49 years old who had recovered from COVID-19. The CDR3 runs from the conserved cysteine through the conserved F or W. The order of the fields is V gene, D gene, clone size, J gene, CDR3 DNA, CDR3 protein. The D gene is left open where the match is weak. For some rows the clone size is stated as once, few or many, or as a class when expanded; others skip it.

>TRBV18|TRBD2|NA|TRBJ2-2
TGTGCCAGCTCACCCCCTTTAGCGGGGGGCAACACCGGGGAGCTGTTTTTT
CASSPPLAGGNTGELFF
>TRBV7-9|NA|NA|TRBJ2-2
TGTGCCAGCAGCTTAGAGCACGGGGAGCTGTTTTTT
CASSLEHGELFF
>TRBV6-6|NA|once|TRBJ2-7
TGTGCCAGCAGTTCCAGGGACACCCGCTCCTACGAGCAGTACTTC
CASSSRDTRSYEQYF
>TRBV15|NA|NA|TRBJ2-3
TGTGCCACCAGCAGAGAGTTCGCAGGCACAGATACGCAGTATTTT
CATSREFAGTDTQYF
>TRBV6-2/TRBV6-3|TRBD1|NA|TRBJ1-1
TGTGCCAGCAGTTCTAACCGGGACAGGCACAAAGCTTTCTTT
CASSSNRDRHKAFF
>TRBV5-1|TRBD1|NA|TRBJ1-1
TGCGCCAGCAGCCCCGGACAGGGGAACACTGAAGCTTTCTTT
CASSPGQGNTEAFF
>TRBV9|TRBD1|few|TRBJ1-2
TGTGCCAGCAGCGCCTATCAGGGGGCGAAGTGGAATGGCTACACCTTC
CASSAYQGAKWNGYTF
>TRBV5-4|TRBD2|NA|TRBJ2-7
TGTGCCAGCAGCTTTGGACTAGCGGGTTCCTACGAGCAGTACTTC
CASSFGLAGSYEQYF
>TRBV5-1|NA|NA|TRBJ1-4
TGCGCCAGCAGCTTGGAGGGGGATACTAATGAAAAACTGTTTTTT
CASSLEGDTNEKLFF
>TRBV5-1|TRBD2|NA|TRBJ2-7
TGCGCCAGCAGCGCCACTAGCGGGAGCTCCTACGAGCAGTACTTC
CASSATSGSSYEQYF
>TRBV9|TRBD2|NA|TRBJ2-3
TGTGCCAGCAGCCCCCGGTGGGGAGCGGGGGGCACAGATACGCAGTATTTT
CASSPRWGAGGTDTQYF
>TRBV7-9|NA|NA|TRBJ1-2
TGTGCCAGCAGCTTACCGGGGTTGAATGGCTACACCTTC
CASSLPGLNGYTF
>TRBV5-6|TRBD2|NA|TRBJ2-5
TGTGCCAGCAGCTTGGGGGTGTTAGCGGGAGACCAAGAGACCCAGTACTTC
CASSLGVLAGDQETQYF
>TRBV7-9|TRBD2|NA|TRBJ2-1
TGTGCCAGCAGCACTCGACTAGCCCCCTCCTACAATGAGCAGTTCTTC
CASSTRLAPSYNEQFF
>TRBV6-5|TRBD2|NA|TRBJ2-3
TGTGCCAGCAGTTCAGGACTAGCGGGGGGCTTTGGTACGCAGTATTTT
CASSSGLAGGFGTQYF
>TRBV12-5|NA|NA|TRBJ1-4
TGTGCTAGTGGTTTGGTACAGTCTAATGAAAAACTGTTTTTT
CASGLVQSNEKLFF
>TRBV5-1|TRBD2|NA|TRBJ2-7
TGCGCCAGCAGCTTGGCCTTTGGACTAGCGGGAGATGTCGAGCAGTACTTC
CASSLAFGLAGDVEQYF
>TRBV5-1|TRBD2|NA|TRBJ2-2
TGCGCCAGCGGTCTTCTAGCGGGGGGCGGTACCATCGGGGAGCTGTTTTTT
CASGLLAGGGTIGELFF
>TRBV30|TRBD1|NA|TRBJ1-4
TGTGCCTGGAGTCCAAGGGGACAGCCAAATGAAAAACTGTTTTTT
CAWSPRGQPNEKLFF
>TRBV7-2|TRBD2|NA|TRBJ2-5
TGTGCCAGCAGCTTAGCCGGGACTAGCGGGGGGTGGGAGACCCAGTACTTC
CASSLAGTSGGWETQYF
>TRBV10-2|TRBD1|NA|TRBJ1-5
TGCGCCAGCAGTGGGATTACCGGGACAGGGGGCACTCAGCCCCAGCATTTT
CASSGITGTGGTQPQHF
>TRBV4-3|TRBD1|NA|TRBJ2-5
TGCGCCAGCAGCCAAGGGGCCGGGACAGGGCCCCAAGAGACCCAGTACTTC
CASSQGAGTGPQETQYF
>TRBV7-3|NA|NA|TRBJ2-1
TGTGCCAGCACCATCCAAAGGAGGCCCAGCTCCTACAATGAGCAGTTCTTC
CASTIQRRPSSYNEQFF
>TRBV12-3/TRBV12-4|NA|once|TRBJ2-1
TGTGCCAGCAGTCCGCCACCAGTCTTC
CASSPPPVF
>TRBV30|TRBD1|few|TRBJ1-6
TGTGCCGGCTCTACCGGGACAGCCCATTCACCCCTCCACTTT
CAGSTGTAHSPLHF
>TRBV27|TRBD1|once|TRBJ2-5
TGTGCCAGCAACTCCCAGGGGGCGCGTGGGGAGACCCAGTACTTC
CASNSQGARGETQYF
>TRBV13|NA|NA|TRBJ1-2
TGTGCCAGCAGCTTAGCTTCCGCGGCTGGTGGCTACACCTTC
CASSLASAAGGYTF
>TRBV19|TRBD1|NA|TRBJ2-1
TGTGCCAGTATTACAGGGGTCCAGCCTGAGCAGTTCTTC
CASITGVQPEQFF
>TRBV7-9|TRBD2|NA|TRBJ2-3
TGTGCCAGCAGCTTAGTGGGGGACTATGTAACAGATACGCAGTATTTT
CASSLVGDYVTDTQYF
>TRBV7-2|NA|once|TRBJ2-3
TGTGCCAGCAGCTTAGGCCCCGGGACAGATACGCAGTATTTT
CASSLGPGTDTQYF
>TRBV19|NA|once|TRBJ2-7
TGTGCCAGTAGTGACGCCCTAGAACAGTACTTC
CASSDALEQYF
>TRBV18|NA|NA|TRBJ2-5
TGTGCCAGCTCACGAGGATATGGGTCCCAAGAGACCCAGTACTTC
CASSRGYGSQETQYF
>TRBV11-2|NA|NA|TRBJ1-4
TGTGCCAGCAGCTTAGGGGGGGGCAGGGGTGAAAAACTGTTTTTT
CASSLGGGRGEKLFF
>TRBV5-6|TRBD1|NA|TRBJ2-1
TGTGCCAGCAGCTATGGGAACAGGGGACCCTACAATGAGCAGTTCTTC
CASSYGNRGPYNEQFF
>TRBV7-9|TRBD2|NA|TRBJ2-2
TGTGCCAGCAGCTTAAACCACCAGCGGGAGATCTATACCGGGGAGCTGTTTTTT
CASSLNHQREIYTGELFF
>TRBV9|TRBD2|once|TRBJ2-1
TGTGCCAGCAGCGGCAGGCCGGGGGGGGCTTACAATGAGCAGTTCTTC
CASSGRPGGAYNEQFF
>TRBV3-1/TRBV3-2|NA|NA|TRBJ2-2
TGTGCCAGCAGCCAGGGAGCAGCCGGGGAGCTGTTTTTT
CASSQGAAGELFF
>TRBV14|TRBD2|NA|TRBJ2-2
TGTGCCAGCAGCCCGTGGGGGGGTGTGGACCCGAACACCGGGGAGCTGTTTTTT
CASSPWGGVDPNTGELFF
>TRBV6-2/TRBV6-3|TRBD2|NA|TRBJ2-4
TGTGCCAGCAGCCCCGGGACTACAAACATTCAGTACTTC
CASSPGTTNIQYF
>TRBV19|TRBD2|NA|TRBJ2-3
TGTGCCAGTAGTATAGGACCGGGACTAGGCACAGATACGCAGTATTTT
CASSIGPGLGTDTQYF
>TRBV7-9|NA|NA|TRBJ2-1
TGTGCCAGCAGCTTAGCGCGGGAACTAAACAATGAGCAGTTCTTC
CASSLARELNNEQFF
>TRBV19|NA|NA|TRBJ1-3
TGTGCCAGTAGCGGGGGGGGTACTGGAAACACCATATATTTT
CASSGGGTGNTIYF
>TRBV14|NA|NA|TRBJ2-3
TGTGCCAGCAGCCACCTCCAGGGCTTGGGCACAGATACGCAGTATTTT
CASSHLQGLGTDTQYF
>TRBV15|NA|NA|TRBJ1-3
TGTGCCACCAGCCGCGGGCAGGTTTCTGGAAACACCATATATTTT
CATSRGQVSGNTIYF
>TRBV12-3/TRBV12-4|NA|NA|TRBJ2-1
TGTGCCAGCAGTTTAAGCCTATACAATGAGCAGTTCTTC
CASSLSLYNEQFF
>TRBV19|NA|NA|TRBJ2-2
TGTGCCAGTAGTCCCGGCCGCAAGCAGGGGTGGGCCGGGGAGCTGTTTTTT
CASSPGRKQGWAGELFF
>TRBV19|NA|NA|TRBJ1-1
TGTGCCAGTAGTATAGGTACGGGGTTGAACACTGAAGCTTTCTTT
CASSIGTGLNTEAFF
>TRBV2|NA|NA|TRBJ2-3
TGTGCCAGCCCCGGAGGGCCGAGCACAGATACGCAGTATTTT
CASPGGPSTDTQYF
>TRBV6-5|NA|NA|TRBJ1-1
TGTGCCAGCACGCAGTCAGGCACCTCTGAAGCTTTCTTT
CASTQSGTSEAFF